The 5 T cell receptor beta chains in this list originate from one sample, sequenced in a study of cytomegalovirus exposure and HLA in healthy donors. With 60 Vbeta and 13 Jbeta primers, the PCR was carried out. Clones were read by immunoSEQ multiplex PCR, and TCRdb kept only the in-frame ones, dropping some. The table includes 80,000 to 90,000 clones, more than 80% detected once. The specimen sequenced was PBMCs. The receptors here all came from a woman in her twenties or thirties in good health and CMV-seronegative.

In DNA form, the CDR3 reads TGTGCCAGTAGTATAGATCGGGAGCGGGAGGACCGCGATACGCAGTATTTT. It yields the protein CASSIDREREDRDTQYF. V and J are TRBV19 and TRBJ2-3; TRBD2 matches at 9 bases. V was pared by 0 bases and J by 6 bases, with 10 bases of the junction left unmatched. CDR1 is LNHDA and CDR2 is SQIVND in the germline V gene (reference sequence). The CDR3 loop spans 17 amino acids.

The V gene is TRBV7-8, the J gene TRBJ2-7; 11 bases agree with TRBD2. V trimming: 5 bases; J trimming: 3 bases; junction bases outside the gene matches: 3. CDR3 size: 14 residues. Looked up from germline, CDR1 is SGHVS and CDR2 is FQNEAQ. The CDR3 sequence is CASSTTSGSYEQYF. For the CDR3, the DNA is TGTGCCAGCAGCACTACTAGCGGGAGCTACGAGCAGTACTTC.

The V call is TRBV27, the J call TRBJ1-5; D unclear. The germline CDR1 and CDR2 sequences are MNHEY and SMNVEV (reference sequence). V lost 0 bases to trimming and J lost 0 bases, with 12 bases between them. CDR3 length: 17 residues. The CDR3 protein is CASSLSWADYSNQPQHF. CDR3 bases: TGTGCCAGCAGTTTATCGTGGGCAGATTATAGCAATCAGCCCCAGCATTTT.

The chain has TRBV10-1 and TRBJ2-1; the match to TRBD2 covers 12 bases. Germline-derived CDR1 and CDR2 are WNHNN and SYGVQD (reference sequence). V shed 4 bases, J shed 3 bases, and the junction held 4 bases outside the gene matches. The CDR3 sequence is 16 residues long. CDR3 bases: TGCGCCAGCAGTGGACTAGCGGGAGTCGGCTACAATGAGCAGTTCTTC. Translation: CASSGLAGVGYNEQFF.

CDR3 sequence reads: CASSEAGAMNTEAFF. The CDR3 DNA reads as TGTGCCAGCAGTGAAGCAGGGGCCATGAACACTGAAGCTTTCTTT. This chain connects TRBV2 to TRBJ1-1; D is possibly TRBD1 (5 bases). V lost 0 bases to trimming and J lost 0 bases, with 8 bases between them. This CDR3 has 15 amino acids. Germline loops: CDR1 SNHLY, CDR2 FYNNEI.